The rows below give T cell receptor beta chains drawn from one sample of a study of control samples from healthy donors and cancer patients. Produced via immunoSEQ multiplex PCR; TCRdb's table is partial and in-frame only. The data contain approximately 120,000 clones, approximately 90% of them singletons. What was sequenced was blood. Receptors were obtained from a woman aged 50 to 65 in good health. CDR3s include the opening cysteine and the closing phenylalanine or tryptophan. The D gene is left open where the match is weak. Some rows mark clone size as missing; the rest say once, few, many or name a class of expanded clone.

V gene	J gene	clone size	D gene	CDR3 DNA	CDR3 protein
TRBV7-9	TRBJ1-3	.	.	TGTGCCAGCAGCTTAGGACCTAGCTCTGGAAACACCATATATTTT	CASSLGPSSGNTIYF
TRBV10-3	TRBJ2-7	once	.	TGTGCCATCAGTGGGGCCCGGGGGAGCGACGAGCAGTACTTC	CAISGARGSDEQYF
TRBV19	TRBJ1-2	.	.	TGTGCCAGTAGGGTGGGTGGCTCTCGGGGCTACACCTTC	CASRVGGSRGYTF
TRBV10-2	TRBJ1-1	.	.	TGCGCCAGCAGTGAGGACCTCACTGAAGCTTTCTTT	CASSEDLTEAFF
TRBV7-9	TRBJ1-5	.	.	TGTGCCAGCAGCTTAAGAGGAAGTCCCGATCAGCCCCAGCATTTT	CASSLRGSPDQPQHF
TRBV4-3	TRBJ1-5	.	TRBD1	TGCGCCAGCAGCCAAGACGTCAGGGGGCTACAGCCCCAGCATTTT	CASSQDVRGLQPQHF
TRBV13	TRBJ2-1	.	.	TGTGCCAGCGACGAGGGGGAGCGGTCCTACAATGAGCAGTTCTTC	CASDEGERSYNEQFF
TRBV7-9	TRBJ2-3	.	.	TGTGCCAGCAGCTTCGGGTCTGGGACAGATACGCAGTATTTT	CASSFGSGTDTQYF
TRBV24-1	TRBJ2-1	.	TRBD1	TGTGCCACCAGTGATCAAGGGACAGCTAACAATGAGCAGTTCTTC	CATSDQGTANNEQFF
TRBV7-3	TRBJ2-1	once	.	TGTGCCAGCAGCCCTCTTGGGGCGGAAGAGCAGTTCTTC	CASSPLGAEEQFF
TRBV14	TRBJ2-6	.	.	TGTGCCAGCAGCCAAGTGTTCCACTCTGGGGCCAACGTCCTGACTTTC	CASSQVFHSGANVLTF
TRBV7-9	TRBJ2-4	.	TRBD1	TGTGCCAGCAGCTTAGGGGACAGCCTAGCCAAAAACATTCAGTACTTC	CASSLGDSLAKNIQYF
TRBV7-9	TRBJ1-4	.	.	TGTGCCAGCAGCCTAGGACGCCGCCTCAATGAAAAACTGTTTTTT	CASSLGRRLNEKLFF
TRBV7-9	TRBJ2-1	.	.	TGTGCCAGCAGCTTCGGTGCAGCCGACGATGAGCAGTTCTTC	CASSFGAADDEQFF
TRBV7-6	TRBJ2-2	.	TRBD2	TGTGCCAGCAGCTCGGGACTAGCGGGAGCGAACACCGGGGAGCTGTTTTTT	CASSSGLAGANTGELFF
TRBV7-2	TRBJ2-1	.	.	TGTGCCAGCAGCGTGGACGCGGGATCTCGTTCTCGATGGGAGCAGTTCTTC	CASSVDAGSRSRWEQFF
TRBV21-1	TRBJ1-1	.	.	TGTGCCAGCAGCAATAGGGGCACTGAAGCTTTCTTT	CASSNRGTEAFF
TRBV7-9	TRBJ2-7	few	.	TGTGCCAGCAGCCCTTTATCCCTCGGCTCCTACGAGCAGTACTTC	CASSPLSLGSYEQYF
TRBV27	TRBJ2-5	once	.	TGTGCCAGCAGCCCCAGCAACGGGAAAGAGACCCAGTACTTC	CASSPSNGKETQYF
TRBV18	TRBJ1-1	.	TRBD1	TGTGCCAGCTCACCTGTAGGGGGCGCGGGGTCCACTGAAGCTTTCTTT	CASSPVGGAGSTEAFF
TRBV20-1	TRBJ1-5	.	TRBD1	TGCAGTGCTAGTAAAGGAGAGACAGGGGATAGCAATCAGCCCCAGCATTTT	CSASKGETGDSNQPQHF
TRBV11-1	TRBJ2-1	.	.	TGTGCCAGCAGCGTTACATCAGTCAATGAGCAGTTCTTC	CASSVTSVNEQFF
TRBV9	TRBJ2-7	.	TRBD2	TGTGCCAGCAGTGGGACTAGCGGGGATAACGAGCAGTACTTC	CASSGTSGDNEQYF
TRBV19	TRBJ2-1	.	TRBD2	TGTGCCAGTAGTGCAGCGGGAGGGCCTTATGAGCAGTTCTTC	CASSAAGGPYEQFF
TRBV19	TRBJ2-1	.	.	TGTGCCAGTAGTGAGGGGTCCTACAGGAATGAGCAGTTCTTC	CASSEGSYRNEQFF
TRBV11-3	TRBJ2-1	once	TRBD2	TGTGCCAGCAGCTCCAGCGGGAGCAATGAGCAGTTCTTC	CASSSSGSNEQFF
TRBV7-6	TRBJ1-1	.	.	TGTGCCAGCAGCTTAGAAACAAGGAATTACGGGGGGGCTTCTCTCACTGAAGCTTTCTTT	CASSLETRNYGGASLTEAFF
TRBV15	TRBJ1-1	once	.	TGTGCCACCAGCAGAGAACAGGGCTTGAACACTGAAGCTTTCTTT	CATSREQGLNTEAFF
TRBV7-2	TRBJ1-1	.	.	TGTGCCAGCAGCTTAGGGGCTACTGAAGCTTTCTTT	CASSLGATEAFF
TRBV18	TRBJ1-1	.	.	TGTGCCAGCTCACCCTCCGGTCCCGAGGTGGCTTTCTTT	CASSPSGPEVAFF
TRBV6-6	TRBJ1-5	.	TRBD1	TGTGCCAGCATCCAGGGACAGGCCAATCAGCCCCAGCATTTT	CASIQGQANQPQHF
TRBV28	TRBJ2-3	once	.	TGTGCCAGCAGTTTTCAAGGGCCGAGGATTACGCAGTATTTT	CASSFQGPRITQYF
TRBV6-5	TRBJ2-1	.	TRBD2	TGTGCCAGCAGTTGGCGGGGGTCTGAGCAGTTCTTC	CASSWRGSEQFF
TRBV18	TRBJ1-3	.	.	TGTGCCAGCTCACCACGGTCTAATTCCAGGGGTTCTGGAAACACCATATATTTT	CASSPRSNSRGSGNTIYF
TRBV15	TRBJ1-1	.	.	TGTGCCACCAGCAGGGATGGAAGACAGCAGTTT	CATSRDGRQQF
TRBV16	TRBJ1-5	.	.	TGTGCCACCTCGGGAGAGCTCAATCAGCCCCAGCATTTT	CATSGELNQPQHF